This T cell receptor (beta chain) is from a study of T cell responses to AZD1222 COVID-19 vaccine. Across the study: Second-dose recipients at about 4 or about 12 weeks were treated as one pooled group.

Assay used: immunoSEQ multiplex PCR; TCRdb lists only in-frame clones, some missing. The table shows 150,000 to 200,000 clones, with roughly 93% occurring only once. Germline loops: CDR1 SQVTM, CDR2 ANQGSEA. V shed 7 bases and J shed 6 bases, with 13 bases lying between them. There are 11 residues in the CDR3. The source of this sequence is an adult in good health. The sequencing here drew on peripheral blood, taken on day 0 of AZD1222 vaccination. J is TRBJ2-7 and V is TRBV29-1; unclear D gene. The CDR3 spells CSADARGEQYF. DNA for the CDR3: TGCAGCGCCGACGCCCGAGGCGAGCAGTACTTC.